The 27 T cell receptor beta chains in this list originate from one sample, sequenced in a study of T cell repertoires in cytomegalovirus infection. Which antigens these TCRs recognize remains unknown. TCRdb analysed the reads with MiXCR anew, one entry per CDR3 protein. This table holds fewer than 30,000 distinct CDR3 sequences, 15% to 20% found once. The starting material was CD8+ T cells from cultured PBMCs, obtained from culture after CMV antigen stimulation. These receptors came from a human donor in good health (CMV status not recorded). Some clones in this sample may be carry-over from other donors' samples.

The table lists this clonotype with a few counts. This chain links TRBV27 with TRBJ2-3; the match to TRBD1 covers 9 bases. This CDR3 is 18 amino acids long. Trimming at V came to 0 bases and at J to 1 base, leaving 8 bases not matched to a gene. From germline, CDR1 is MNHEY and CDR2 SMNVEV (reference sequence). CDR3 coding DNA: TGTGCCAGCAGTTTATCTGGGACAGGGAGGCTCCGCACAGATACGCAGTATTTT. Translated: CASSLSGTGRLRTDTQYF.

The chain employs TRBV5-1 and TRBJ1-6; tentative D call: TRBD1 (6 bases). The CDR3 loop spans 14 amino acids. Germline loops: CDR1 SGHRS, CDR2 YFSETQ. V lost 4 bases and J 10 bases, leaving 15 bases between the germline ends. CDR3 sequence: CASSPNYRESPLHF. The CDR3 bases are TGCGCCAGCAGCCCTAACTACAGGGAATCACCCCTCCACTTT.

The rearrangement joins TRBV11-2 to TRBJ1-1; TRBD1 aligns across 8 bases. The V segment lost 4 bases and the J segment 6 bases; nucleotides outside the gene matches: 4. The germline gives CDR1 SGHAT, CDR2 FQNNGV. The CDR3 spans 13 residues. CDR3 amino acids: CASSYPDRAEAFF. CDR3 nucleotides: TGTGCCAGCAGCTATCCGGACAGGGCTGAAGCTTTCTTT.

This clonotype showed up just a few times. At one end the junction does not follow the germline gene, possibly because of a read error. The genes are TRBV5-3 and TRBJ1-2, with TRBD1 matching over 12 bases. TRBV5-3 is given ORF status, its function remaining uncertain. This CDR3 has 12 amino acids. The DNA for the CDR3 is TGTGCCAGCAGCCCGGGACAGGGGGCTGTACGATTC. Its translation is CASSPGQGAVRF.

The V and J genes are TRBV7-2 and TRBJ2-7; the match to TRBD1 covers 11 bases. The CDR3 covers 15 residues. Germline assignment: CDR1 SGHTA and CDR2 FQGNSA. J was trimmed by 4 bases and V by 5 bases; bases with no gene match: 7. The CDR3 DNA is TGTGCCAGCAGCGGCTGGACAGGGGGCTTTTACGAGCAGTACTTC. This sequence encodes CASSGWTGGFYEQYF.

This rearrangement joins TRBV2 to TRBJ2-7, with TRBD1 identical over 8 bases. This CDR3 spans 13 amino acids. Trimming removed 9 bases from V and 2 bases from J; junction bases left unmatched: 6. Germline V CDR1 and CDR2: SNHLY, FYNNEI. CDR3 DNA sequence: TGTGCCAGTGACAGGGGCGACACCTACGAGCAGTACTTC. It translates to CASDRGDTYEQYF.

This CDR3 reads CAWSAQPNSPLHF. The CDR3 DNA is TGTGCCTGGAGTGCACAGCCCAATTCACCCCTCCACTTT. J is TRBJ1-6 and V is TRBV30, with unresolved D. The ends were cut back, 1 base at V and 7 bases at J, with 8 bases in the middle. The CDR3 is 13 residues long. The germline V gene encodes CDR1 GTSNPN and CDR2 SVGIG (reference sequence).

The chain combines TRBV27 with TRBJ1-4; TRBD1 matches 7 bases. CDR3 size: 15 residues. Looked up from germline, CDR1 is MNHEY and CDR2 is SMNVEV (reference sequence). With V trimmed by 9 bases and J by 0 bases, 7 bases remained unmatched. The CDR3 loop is CASRQGLATNEKLFF. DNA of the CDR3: TGTGCCAGTCGACAGGGACTTGCAACTAATGAAAAACTGTTTTTT.

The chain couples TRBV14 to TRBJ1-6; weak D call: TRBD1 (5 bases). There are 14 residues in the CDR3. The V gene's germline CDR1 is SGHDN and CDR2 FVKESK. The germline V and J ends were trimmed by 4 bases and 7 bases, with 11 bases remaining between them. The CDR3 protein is CASSLTSGNSPLHF. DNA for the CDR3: TGTGCCAGCAGCCTCACCTCAGGGAATTCACCCCTCCACTTT.

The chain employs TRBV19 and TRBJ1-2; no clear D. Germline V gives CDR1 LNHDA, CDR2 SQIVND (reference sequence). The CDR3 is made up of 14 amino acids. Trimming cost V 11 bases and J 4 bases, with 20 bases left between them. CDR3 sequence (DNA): TGTGCCGCCTGTCCAGGCGGTCGGGGCTATGGCTACACCTTC. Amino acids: CAACPGGRGYGYTF.

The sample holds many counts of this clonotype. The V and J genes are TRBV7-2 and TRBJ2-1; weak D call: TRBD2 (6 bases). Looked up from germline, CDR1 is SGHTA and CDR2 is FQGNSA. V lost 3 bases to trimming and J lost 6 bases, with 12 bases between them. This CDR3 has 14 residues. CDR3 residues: CASSLEGYANEQFF. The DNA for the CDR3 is TGTGCCAGCAGCTTGGAGGGGTACGCCAATGAGCAGTTCTTC.

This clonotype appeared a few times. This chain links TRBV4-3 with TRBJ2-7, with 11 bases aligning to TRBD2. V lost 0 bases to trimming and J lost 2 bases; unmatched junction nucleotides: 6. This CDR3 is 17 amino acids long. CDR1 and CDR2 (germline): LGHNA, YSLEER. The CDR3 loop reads CASSQDPVSGRAYEQYF. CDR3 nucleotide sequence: TGCGCCAGCAGCCAAGATCCCGTTAGCGGGAGGGCCTACGAGCAGTACTTC.

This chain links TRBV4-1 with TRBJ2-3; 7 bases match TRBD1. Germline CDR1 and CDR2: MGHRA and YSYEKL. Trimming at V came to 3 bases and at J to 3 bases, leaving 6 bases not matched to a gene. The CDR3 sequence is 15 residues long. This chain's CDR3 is CASSQLDRETDTQYF. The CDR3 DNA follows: TGCGCCAGCAGCCAGTTAGACAGGGAGACAGATACGCAGTATTTT.

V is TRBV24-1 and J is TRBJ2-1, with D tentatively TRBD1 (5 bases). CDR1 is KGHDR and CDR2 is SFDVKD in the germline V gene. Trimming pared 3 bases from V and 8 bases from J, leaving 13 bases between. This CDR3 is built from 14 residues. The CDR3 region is CATSDAGMWDEQFF. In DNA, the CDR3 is TGTGCCACCAGTGATGCAGGGATGTGGGATGAGCAGTTCTTC.

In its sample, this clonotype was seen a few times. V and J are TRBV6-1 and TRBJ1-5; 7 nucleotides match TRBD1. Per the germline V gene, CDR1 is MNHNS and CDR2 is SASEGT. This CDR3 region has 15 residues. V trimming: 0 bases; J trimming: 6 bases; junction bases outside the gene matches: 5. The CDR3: CASSEALTGVQPQHF. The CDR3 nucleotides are TGTGCCAGCAGTGAAGCACTAACAGGGGTTCAGCCCCAGCATTTT.

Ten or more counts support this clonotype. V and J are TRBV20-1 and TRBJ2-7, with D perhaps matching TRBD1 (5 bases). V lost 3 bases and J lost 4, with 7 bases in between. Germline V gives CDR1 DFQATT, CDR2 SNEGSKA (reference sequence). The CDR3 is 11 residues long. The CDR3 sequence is CSASAGYEQYF. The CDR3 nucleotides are TGCAGTGCTAGCGCAGGGTACGAGCAGTACTTC.

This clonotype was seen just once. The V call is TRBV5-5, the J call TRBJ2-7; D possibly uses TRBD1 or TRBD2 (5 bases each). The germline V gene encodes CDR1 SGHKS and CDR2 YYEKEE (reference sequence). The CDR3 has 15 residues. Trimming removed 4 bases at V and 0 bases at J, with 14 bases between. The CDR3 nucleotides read TGTGCCAGCAGCCCCGGGGCGCCAAGCTCCTACGAGCAGTACTTC. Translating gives CASSPGAPSSYEQYF.

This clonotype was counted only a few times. CDR3 sequence reads: CASSLNPGGPLDTQYF. The CDR3 DNA reads as TGTGCCAGCAGCTTAAACCCGGGGGGGCCATTAGATACGCAGTATTTT. This rearrangement joins TRBV7-3 to TRBJ2-3; 8 bases are shared with TRBD2. Germline V lookup: CDR1 SGHTA, CDR2 FQGTGA. This CDR3 region has 16 residues. V shed 1 base, J shed 5 bases, and the junction held 8 bases outside the gene matches.

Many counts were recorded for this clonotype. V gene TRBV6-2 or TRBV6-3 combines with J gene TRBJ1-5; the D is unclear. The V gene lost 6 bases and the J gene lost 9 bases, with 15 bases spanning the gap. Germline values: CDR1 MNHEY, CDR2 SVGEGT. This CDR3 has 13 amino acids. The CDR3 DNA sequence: TGTGCCAGCAGCCCGGACTCCACGGGGCCCCAGCATTTT. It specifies CASSPDSTGPQHF.

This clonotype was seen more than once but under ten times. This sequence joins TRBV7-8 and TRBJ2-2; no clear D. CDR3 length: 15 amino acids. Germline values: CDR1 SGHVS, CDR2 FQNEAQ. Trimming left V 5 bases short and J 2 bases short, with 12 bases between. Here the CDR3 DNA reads TGTGCCAGCAGCCCGATGTCAGGAAACACCGGGGAGCTGTTTTTT. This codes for CASSPMSGNTGELFF.

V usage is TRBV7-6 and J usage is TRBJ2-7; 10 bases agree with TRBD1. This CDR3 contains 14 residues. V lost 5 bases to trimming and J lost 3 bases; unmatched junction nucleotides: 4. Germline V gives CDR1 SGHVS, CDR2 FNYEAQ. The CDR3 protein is CASSGGQGVYEQYF. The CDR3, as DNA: TGTGCCAGCAGCGGCGGACAGGGGGTCTACGAGCAGTACTTC. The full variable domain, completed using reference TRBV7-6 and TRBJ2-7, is GAGVSQSPRYKVTKRGQDVALRCDPISGHVSLYWYRQALGQGPEFLTYFNYEAQQDKSGLPNDRFSAERPEGSISTLTIQRTEQRDSAMYRCASSGGQGVYEQYFGPGTRLTVT.

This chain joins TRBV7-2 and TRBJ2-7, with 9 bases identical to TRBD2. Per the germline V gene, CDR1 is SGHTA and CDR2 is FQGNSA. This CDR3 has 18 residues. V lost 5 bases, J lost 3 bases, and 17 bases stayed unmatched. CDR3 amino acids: CASSAESLRLAGSYEQYF. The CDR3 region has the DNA TGTGCCAGCAGCGCAGAAAGCCTAAGGCTAGCGGGAAGCTACGAGCAGTACTTC.

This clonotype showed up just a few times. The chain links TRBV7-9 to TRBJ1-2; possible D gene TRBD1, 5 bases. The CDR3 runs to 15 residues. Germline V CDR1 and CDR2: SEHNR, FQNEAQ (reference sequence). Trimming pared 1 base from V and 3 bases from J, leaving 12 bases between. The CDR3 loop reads CASSLEAGRDYGYTF. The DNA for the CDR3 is TGTGCCAGCAGCTTAGAGGCAGGGAGAGACTATGGCTACACCTTC.

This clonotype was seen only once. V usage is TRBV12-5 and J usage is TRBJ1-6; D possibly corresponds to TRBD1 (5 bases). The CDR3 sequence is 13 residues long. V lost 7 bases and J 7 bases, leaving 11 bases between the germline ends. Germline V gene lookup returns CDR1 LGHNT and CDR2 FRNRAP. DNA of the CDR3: TGTGCTAGTGCCGGGGACGGGAATTCACCCCTCCACTTT. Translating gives CASAGDGNSPLHF.

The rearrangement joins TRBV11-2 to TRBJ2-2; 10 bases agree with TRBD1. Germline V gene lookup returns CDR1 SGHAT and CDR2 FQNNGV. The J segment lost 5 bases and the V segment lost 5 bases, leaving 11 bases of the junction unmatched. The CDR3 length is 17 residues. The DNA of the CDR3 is TGTGCCAGCAGCCCCCAACGACAGGGGGCGAGGACCGGGGAGCTGTTTTTT. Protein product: CASSPQRQGARTGELFF.

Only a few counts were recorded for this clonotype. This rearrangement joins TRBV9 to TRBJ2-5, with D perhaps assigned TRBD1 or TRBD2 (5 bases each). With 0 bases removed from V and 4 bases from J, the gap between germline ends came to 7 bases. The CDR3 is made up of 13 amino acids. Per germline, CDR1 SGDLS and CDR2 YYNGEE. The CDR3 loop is CASSVGGRETQYF. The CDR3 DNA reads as TGTGCCAGCAGCGTAGGGGGGAGAGAGACCCAGTACTTC.

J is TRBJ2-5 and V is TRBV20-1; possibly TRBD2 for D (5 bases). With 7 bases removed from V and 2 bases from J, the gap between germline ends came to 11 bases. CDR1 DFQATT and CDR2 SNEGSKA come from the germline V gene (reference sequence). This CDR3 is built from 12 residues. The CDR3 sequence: CSGADLQETQYF. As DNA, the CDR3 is TGCAGTGGGGCGGACTTACAAGAGACCCAGTACTTC.